This TCR beta chain is drawn from a study of blood T cell repertoires in COVID-19. In the study overall: Material from acute and convalescent COVID-19 was sourced from the United States, Italy and Spain. T cells, B-cell-depleted T cells, or PBMCs provided the cDNA or gDNA that served as material.

This clone occurred a few times. The CDR3 is made up of 16 amino acids. CDR1 is SGHRS, CDR2 YFSETQ, per germline. The V segment lost 4 bases and the J segment 2 bases; nucleotides outside the gene matches: 11. Enrolled during active infection, Seattle patients were then followed longitudinally. Sequencing used immunoSEQ multiplex PCR; TCRdb keeps in-frame clones, though not all of them. The sample includes about 300,000 clones, about 90% of them seen just once. The clonotype was recovered from a woman in her twenties or thirties with COVID-19, enrolled during active disease. Sequenced material: peripheral blood. This chain uses TRBV5-1 with TRBJ1-2; 7 nucleotides line up with TRBD1. DNA of the CDR3: TGCGCCAGCAGCGCAAGAGGGACAGCTAGAAACTATGGCTACACCTTC. It specifies CASSARGTARNYGYTF.